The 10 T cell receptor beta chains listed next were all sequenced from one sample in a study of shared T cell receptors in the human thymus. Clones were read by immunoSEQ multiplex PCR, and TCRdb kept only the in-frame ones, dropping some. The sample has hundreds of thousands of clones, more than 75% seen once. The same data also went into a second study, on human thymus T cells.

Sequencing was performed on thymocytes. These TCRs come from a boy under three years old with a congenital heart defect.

The CDR3 protein is CASSLEEPGTRYEQYF. In nucleotides, the CDR3 is TGTGCCAGCAGCTTGGAGGAGCCGGGGACAAGATACGAGCAGTACTTC. The chain combines TRBV5-6 with TRBJ2-7; a possible D gene is TRBD1 (6 bases). Trimming removed 0 bases from V and 4 bases from J, with 17 bases in between. The CDR3 covers 16 residues. Germline lookup yields CDR1 SGHDT and CDR2 YYEEEE.

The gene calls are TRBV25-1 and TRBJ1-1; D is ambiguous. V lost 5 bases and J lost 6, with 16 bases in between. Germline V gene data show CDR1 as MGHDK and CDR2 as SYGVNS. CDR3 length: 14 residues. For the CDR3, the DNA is TGTGCCAGCAGTCCTCAAAGGAGTTGGTCTGAAGCTTTCTTT. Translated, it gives CASSPQRSWSEAFF.

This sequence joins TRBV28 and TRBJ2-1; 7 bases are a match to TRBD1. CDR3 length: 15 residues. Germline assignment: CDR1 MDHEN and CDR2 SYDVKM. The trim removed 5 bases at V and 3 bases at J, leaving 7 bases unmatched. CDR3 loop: CASSAPGTVYNEQFF. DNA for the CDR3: TGTGCCAGCAGTGCACCGGGGACAGTCTACAATGAGCAGTTCTTC.

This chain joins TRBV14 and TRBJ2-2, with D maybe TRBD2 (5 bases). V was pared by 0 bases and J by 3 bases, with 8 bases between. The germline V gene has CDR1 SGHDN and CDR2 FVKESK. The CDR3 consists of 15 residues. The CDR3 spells CASSQDTEDTGELFF. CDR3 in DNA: TGTGCCAGCAGCCAAGACACGGAGGACACCGGGGAGCTGTTTTTT.

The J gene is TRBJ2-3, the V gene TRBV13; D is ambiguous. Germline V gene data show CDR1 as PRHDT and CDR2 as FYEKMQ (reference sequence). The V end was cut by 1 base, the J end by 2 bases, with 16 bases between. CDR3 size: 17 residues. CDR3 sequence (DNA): TGTGCCAGCAGCTTAGACCCAGGTGGGTCACACACAGATACGCAGTATTTT. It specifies CASSLDPGGSHTDTQYF. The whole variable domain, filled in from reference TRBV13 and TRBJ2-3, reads AAGVIQSPRHLIKEKRETATLKCYPIPRHDTVYWYQQGPGQDPQFLISFYEKMQSDKGSIPDRFSAQQFSDYHSELNMSSLELGDSALYFCASSLDPGGSHTDTQYFGPGTRLTVL.

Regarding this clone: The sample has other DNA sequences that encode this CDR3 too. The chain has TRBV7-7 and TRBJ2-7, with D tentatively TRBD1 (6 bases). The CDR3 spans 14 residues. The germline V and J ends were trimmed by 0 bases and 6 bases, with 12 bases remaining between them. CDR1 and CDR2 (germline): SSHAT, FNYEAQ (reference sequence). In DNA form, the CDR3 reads TGTGCCAGCAGCTTAGCACCAGGGGTGGGCGAGCAGTACTTC. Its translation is CASSLAPGVGEQYF.

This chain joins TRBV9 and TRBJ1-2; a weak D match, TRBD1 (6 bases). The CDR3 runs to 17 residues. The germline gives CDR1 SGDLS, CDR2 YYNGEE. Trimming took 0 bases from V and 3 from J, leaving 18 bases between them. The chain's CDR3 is CASSVVPGDNGYYGYTF. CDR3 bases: TGTGCCAGCAGCGTAGTACCCGGGGACAACGGGTACTATGGCTACACCTTC.

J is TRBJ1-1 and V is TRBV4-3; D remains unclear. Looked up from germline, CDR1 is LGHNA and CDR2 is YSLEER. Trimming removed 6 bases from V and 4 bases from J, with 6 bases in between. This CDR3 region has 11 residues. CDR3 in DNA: TGCGCCAGCAGACGGGGCACTGAAGCTTTCTTT. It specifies CASRRGTEAFF.

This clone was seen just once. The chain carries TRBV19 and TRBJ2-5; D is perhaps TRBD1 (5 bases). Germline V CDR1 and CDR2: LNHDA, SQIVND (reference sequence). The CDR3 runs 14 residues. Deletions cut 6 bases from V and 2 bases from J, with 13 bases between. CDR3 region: CASSLPDRQETQYF. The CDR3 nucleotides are TGTGCCAGTAGCCTCCCAGACAGACAAGAGACCCAGTACTTC.

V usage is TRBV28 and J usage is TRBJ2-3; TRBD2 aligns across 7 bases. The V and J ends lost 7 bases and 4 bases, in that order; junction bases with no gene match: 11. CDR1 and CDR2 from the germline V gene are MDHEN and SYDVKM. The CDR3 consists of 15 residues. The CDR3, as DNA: TGTGCCAGCATTCTAGCGGAGGAGGCGGCAGATACGCAGTATTTT. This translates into CASILAEEAADTQYF.